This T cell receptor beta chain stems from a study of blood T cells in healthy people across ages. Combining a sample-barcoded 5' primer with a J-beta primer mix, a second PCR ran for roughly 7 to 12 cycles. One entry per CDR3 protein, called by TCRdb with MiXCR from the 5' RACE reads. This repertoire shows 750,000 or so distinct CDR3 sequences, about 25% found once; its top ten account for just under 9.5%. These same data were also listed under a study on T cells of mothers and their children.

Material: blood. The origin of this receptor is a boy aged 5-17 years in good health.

CDR3 protein: CAISESVDEQFF. As DNA, the CDR3 is TGTGCCATCAGTGAGTCCGTAGATGAGCAGTTCTTC. The genes are TRBV10-3 and TRBJ2-5; unclear D gene. The DNA end favors TRBJ2-1, so the J call may be wrong. This CDR3 comprises 12 residues. Germline-derived CDR1 and CDR2 are ENHRY and SYGVKD.